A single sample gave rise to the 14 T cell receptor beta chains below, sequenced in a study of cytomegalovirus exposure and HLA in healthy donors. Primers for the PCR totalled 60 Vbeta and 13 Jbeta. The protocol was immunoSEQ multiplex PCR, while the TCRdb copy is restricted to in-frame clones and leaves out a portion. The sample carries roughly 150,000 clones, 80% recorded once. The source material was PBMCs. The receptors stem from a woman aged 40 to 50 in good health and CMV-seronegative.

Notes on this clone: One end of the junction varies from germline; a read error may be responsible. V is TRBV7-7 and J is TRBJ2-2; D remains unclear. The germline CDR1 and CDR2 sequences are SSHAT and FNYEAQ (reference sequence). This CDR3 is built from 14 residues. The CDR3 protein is CASSKTRNTGELFF. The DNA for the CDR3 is TGTGCTAGCAGCAAGACAAGGAACACCGGGGAGCTGTTTTTT.

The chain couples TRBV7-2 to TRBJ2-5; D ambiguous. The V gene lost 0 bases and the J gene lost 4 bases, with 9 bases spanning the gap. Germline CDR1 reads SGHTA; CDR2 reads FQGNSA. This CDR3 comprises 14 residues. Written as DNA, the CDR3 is TGTGCCAGCAGCTTAGCGTCTTCTTCAGAGACCCAGTACTTC. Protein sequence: CASSLASSSETQYF.

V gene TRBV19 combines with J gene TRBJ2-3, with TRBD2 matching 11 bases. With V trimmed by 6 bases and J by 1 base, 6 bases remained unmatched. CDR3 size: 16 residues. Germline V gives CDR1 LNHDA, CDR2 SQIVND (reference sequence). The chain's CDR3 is CASRSQLAGGTDTQYF. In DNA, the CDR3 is TGTGCCAGTAGGAGCCAACTAGCGGGGGGCACAGATACGCAGTATTTT. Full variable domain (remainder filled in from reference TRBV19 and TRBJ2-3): DGGITQSPKYLFRKEGQNVTLSCEQNLNHDAMYWYRQDPGQGLRLIYYSQIVNDFQKGDIAEGYSVSREKKESFPLTVTSAQKNPTAFYLCASRSQLAGGTDTQYFGPGTRLTVL.

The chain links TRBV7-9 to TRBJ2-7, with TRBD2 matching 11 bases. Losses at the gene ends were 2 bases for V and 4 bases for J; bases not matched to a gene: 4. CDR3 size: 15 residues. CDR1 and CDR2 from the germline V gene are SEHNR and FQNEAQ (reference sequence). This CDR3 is CASSLTSGGPYEQYF. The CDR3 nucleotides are TGTGCCAGCAGCTTAACTAGCGGGGGACCTTACGAGCAGTACTTC. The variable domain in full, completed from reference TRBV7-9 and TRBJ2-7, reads DTGVSQNPRHKITKRGQNVTFRCDPISEHNRLYWYRQTLGQGPEFLTYFQNEAQLEKSRLLSDRFSAERPKGSFSTLEIQRTEQGDSAMYLCASSLTSGGPYEQYFGPGTRLTVT.

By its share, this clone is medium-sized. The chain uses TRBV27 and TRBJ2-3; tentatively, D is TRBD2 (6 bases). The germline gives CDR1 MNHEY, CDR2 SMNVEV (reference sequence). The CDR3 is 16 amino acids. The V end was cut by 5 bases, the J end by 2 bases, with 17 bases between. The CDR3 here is CASSSLPGLPTDTQYF. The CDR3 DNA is TGTGCCAGCAGTAGCCTCCCGGGACTTCCCACAGATACGCAGTATTTT.

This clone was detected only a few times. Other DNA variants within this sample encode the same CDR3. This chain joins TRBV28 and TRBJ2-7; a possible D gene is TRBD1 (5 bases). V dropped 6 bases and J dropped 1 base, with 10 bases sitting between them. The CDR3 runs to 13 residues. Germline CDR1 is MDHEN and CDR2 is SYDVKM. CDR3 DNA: TGTGCCAGCAGGATCCAGGGATCCTACGAGCAGTACTTC. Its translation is CASRIQGSYEQYF.

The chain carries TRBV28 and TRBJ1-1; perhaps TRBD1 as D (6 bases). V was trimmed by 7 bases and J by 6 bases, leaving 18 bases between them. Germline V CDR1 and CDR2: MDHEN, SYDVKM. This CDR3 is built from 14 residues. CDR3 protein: CASMTVTGRAEAFF. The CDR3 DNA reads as TGTGCCAGCATGACGGTTACAGGGCGGGCTGAAGCTTTCTTT.

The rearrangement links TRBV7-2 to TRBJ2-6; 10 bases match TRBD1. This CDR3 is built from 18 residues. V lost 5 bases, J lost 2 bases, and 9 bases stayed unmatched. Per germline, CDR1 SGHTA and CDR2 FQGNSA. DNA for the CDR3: TGTGCCAGCAGCCCAAGGGGACAGGGGATAACTGGGGCCAACGTCCTGACTTTC. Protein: CASSPRGQGITGANVLTF. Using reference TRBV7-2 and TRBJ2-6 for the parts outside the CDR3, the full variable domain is GAGVSQSPSNKVTEKGKDVELRCDPISGHTALYWYRQSLGQGLEFLIYFQGNSAPDKSGLPSDRFSAERTGGSVSTLTIQRTQQEDSAVYLCASSPRGQGITGANVLTFGAGSRLTVL.

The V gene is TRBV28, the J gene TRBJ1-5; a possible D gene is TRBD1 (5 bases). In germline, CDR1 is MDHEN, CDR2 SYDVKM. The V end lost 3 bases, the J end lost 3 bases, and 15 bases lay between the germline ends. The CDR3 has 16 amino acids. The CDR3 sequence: CASSFYGGWVNQPQHF. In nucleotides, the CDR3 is TGTGCCAGCAGTTTCTATGGGGGGTGGGTCAATCAGCCCCAGCATTTT.

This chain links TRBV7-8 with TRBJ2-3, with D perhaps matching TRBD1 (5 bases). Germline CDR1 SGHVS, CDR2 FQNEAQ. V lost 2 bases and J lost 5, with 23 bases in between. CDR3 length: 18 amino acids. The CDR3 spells CASSLRSTFVEGVDTQYF. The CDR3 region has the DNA TGTGCCAGCAGCTTACGCTCAACTTTTGTAGAAGGGGTAGATACGCAGTATTTT.

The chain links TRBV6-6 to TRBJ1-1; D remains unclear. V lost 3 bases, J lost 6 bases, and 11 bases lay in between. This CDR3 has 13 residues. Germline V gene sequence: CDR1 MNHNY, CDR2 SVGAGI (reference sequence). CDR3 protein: CASSYGLGAEAFF. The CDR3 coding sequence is TGTGCCAGCAGTTATGGGTTGGGAGCTGAAGCTTTCTTT.

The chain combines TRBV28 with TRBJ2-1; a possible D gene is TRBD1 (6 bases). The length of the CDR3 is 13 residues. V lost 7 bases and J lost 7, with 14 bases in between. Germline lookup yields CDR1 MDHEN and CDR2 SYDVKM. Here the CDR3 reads CASTAGTNNEQFF. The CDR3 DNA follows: TGTGCCAGCACGGCCGGGACAAATAATGAGCAGTTCTTC.

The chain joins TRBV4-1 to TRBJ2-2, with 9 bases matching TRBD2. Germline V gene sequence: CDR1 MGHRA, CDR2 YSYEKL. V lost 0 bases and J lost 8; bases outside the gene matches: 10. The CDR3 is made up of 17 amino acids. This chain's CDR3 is CASSQDLGGGASGELFF. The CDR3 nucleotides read TGCGCCAGCAGCCAAGATTTGGGCGGGGGGGCTTCAGGGGAGCTGTTTTTT.

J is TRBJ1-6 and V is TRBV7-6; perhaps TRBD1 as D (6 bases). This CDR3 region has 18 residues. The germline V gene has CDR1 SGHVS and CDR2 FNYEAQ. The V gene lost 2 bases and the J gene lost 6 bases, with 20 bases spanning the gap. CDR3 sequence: CASSLNPQGFSLNSPLHF. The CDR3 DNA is TGTGCCAGCAGCTTAAACCCTCAGGGGTTTTCTCTTAATTCACCCCTCCACTTT.